The next 25 T cell receptor beta chains were all read from a single sample in a study of control samples from healthy donors and cancer patients. The method was immunoSEQ multiplex PCR; TCRdb's version includes in-frame clones alone and lacks a portion of them. This table has about 140,000 clones, roughly 92% appearing once. The material sequenced was blood. The receptors shown here come from a young man in good health.

The rearrangement links TRBV24-1 to TRBJ1-1, with TRBD1 identical over 7 bases. Germline CDR1 KGHDR, CDR2 SFDVKD. This CDR3 comprises 13 residues. V shed 4 bases and J 8 bases; nucleotides not matched to a gene: 6. The chain's CDR3 is CATSEPDRDEAFF. The CDR3 DNA follows: TGTGCCACCAGTGAACCTGACAGGGACGAAGCTTTCTTT.

The chain links TRBV10-3 to TRBJ2-1; the match to TRBD2 covers 11 bases. The CDR3 is 14 amino acids. Trimming took 5 bases from V and 16 from J; bases not matched to a gene: 13. Germline lookup yields CDR1 ENHRY and CDR2 SYGVKD. DNA for the CDR3: TGTGCCATCAGTCCGGGACTAGCGGAAGGTATTGCCTTCTTC. Translation: CAISPGLAEGIAFF.

The chain links TRBV4-1 to TRBJ1-3; TRBD1 aligns across 11 bases. The CDR3 length is 18 residues. Germline V gene lookup returns CDR1 MGHRA and CDR2 YSYEKL. Trimming at V came to 1 base and at J to 4 bases, leaving 9 bases not matched to a gene. CDR3 loop: CASSQVLSDRGHGNTIYF. CDR3 bases: TGCGCCAGCAGCCAAGTGCTTTCGGACAGGGGGCACGGAAACACCATATATTTT.

CDR3 sequence: CATSRDMSPSQPQHF. As DNA, the CDR3 is TGTGCCACCAGCAGAGATATGTCACCTAGTCAGCCCCAGCATTTT. The V and J genes are TRBV15 and TRBJ1-5; D unresolved. CDR3 length equals 15 residues. Trimming cost V 0 bases and J 6 bases, with 12 bases left between them. CDR1 and CDR2 from the germline V gene are LNHNV and YYDKDF (reference sequence).

The chain uses TRBV11-2 and TRBJ1-3, with no clear D. The V end was cut by 6 bases, the J end by 2 bases, with 8 bases between. Germline CDR1 and CDR2: SGHAT and FQNNGV. The length of the CDR3 is 13 residues. The CDR3: CASSLFPGNTIYF. Written as DNA, the CDR3 is TGTGCCAGCAGTCTATTTCCTGGAAACACCATATATTTT.

The CDR3 DNA follows: TGTGCCAGCAGTTTCTCGCGGGCGGGGGAGCAGTACTTC. This translates into CASSFSRAGEQYF. The chain uses TRBV28 and TRBJ2-7, with a weak D call TRBD2 (6 bases). The V gene lost 3 bases and the J gene lost 7 bases, with 13 bases spanning the gap. CDR1 is MDHEN and CDR2 is SYDVKM in the germline V gene. This CDR3 has 13 amino acids.

This chain uses TRBV11-3 with TRBJ2-3, with D possibly matching TRBD2 (6 bases). V was pared by 1 base and J by 6 bases, with 20 bases between. Germline assignment: CDR1 SGHNT and CDR2 YENEEA. CDR3 length: 17 amino acids. CDR3 coding DNA: TGTGCCAGCAGCTTAGGGCGGCGGGAAGGGGCCTCGGATACGCAGTATTTT. Protein product: CASSLGRREGASDTQYF.

The CDR3 coding sequence is TGTGCCAGCAGTTTATCTGCGGTCACTGAAGCTTTCTTT. It yields the protein CASSLSAVTEAFF. J is TRBJ1-1 and V is TRBV27; no reliable D call. V was clipped by 0 bases and J by 4 bases, with 6 bases between them. This CDR3 contains 13 residues. Germline V gene lookup returns CDR1 MNHEY and CDR2 SMNVEV (reference sequence).

Here the CDR3 reads CASSLSAHGQGARATEAFF. The CDR3 bases are TGTGCCAGCAGTTTATCAGCACACGGACAGGGGGCTAGGGCGACTGAAGCTTTCTTT. The gene calls are TRBV28 and TRBJ1-1; the match to TRBD1 covers 11 bases. J lost 5 bases, V lost 1 base, and 15 bases had no gene match. Germline CDR1 is MDHEN and CDR2 is SYDVKM. The CDR3 consists of 19 residues.

The rearrangement uses TRBV10-3 and TRBJ2-5; 7 nucleotides align to TRBD1. Germline V lookup: CDR1 ENHRY, CDR2 SYGVKD. V shed 10 bases and J 1 base; nucleotides not matched to a gene: 12. CDR3 length: 15 amino acids. The CDR3 DNA follows: TGTGCCACCAATAAACGGGGACAGCCCCAAGAGACCCAGTACTTC. Its protein is CATNKRGQPQETQYF.

The V call is TRBV28, the J call TRBJ2-7; D uncertain. From germline, CDR1 is MDHEN and CDR2 SYDVKM. V lost 3 bases to trimming and J lost 2 bases, with 11 bases between them. This CDR3 contains 14 residues. The CDR3 sequence: CASSFDIRAYEQYF. The CDR3 DNA reads as TGTGCCAGCAGTTTTGATATTAGGGCCTACGAGCAGTACTTC. Full variable domain (outside the CDR3, taken from reference TRBV28 and TRBJ2-7): DVKVTQSSRYLVKRTGEKVFLECVQDMDHENMFWYRQDPGLGLRLIYFSYDVKMKEKGDIPEGYSVSREKKERFSLILESASTNQTSMYLCASSFDIRAYEQYFGPGTRLTVT.

The table lists this clone with a count of one. Here the CDR3 reads CASSTATYGYTF. The CDR3 DNA is TGTGCCAGCTCCACAGCAACCTATGGCTACACCTTC. The chain recombines TRBV28 with TRBJ1-2; D uncertain. Germline-derived CDR1 and CDR2 are MDHEN and SYDVKM. V was shortened by 8 bases and J by 4 bases, with 11 bases between the two germline ends. This CDR3 has 12 residues.

This chain connects TRBV12-3 or TRBV12-4 to TRBJ2-7; TRBD1 matches at 7 bases. This CDR3 comprises 13 residues. V shed 6 bases, J shed 5 bases, and the junction held 7 bases outside the gene matches. This CDR3 reads CASSRGQYDEQYF. The DNA of the CDR3 is TGTGCCAGCAGCCGGGGACAGTATGACGAGCAGTACTTC.

This clone was detected only once. The genes are TRBV19 and TRBJ1-1; D gene uncertain. V was pared by 3 bases and J by 0 bases, with 11 bases between. The CDR3 consists of 15 residues. The germline V gene encodes CDR1 LNHDA and CDR2 SQIVND (reference sequence). CDR3 nucleotide sequence: TGTGCCAGTAGTATCTCTGTATCCCTGAACACTGAAGCTTTCTTT. The encoded protein is CASSISVSLNTEAFF.

Of note for this clone: Other DNA variants within this sample encode the same CDR3. V is TRBV30 and J is TRBJ1-3; no firm D call. This CDR3 has 12 residues. Between the trimmed V and J ends, which lost 0 bases and 4 bases, there was a span of 4 bases. CDR1 and CDR2 (germline): GTSNPN, SVGIG (reference sequence). DNA of the CDR3: TGTGCCTGGAGTGTACAGGGAAACACCATATATTTT. Its protein is CAWSVQGNTIYF.

J is TRBJ1-2 and V is TRBV11-2; tentative D call: TRBD1 (6 bases). Trimming cost V 1 base and J 2 bases, with 8 bases left between them. Germline CDR1 SGHAT, CDR2 FQNNGV. This CDR3 spans 14 amino acids. The CDR3 region has the DNA TGTGCCAGCAGCTTAGGTCAGGGGAACTATGGCTACACCTTC. Protein sequence: CASSLGQGNYGYTF. The full variable domain, with the rest looked up from reference TRBV11-2 and TRBJ1-2, is EAGVAQSPRYKIIEKRQSVAFWCNPISGHATLYWYQQILGQGPKLLIQFQNNGVVDDSQLPKDRFSAERLKGVDSTLKIQPAKLEDSAVYLCASSLGQGNYGYTFGSGTRLTVV.

The chain carries TRBV7-8 and TRBJ1-3; D is undetermined. Germline V gene lookup returns CDR1 SGHVS and CDR2 FQNEAQ. This CDR3 comprises 13 residues. V lost 3 bases to trimming and J lost 4 bases, with 7 bases between them. The CDR3: CASSFGSGNTIYF. The CDR3 DNA reads as TGTGCCAGCAGCTTCGGATCGGGAAACACCATATATTTT.

The V gene is TRBV5-4, the J gene TRBJ2-1; 8 nucleotides agree with TRBD2. Unmatched junction bases numbered 3, after V lost 1 base and J lost 0 bases. The germline gives CDR1 SGHNT, CDR2 YYREEE (reference sequence). This CDR3 comprises 16 residues. This CDR3 is CASSLMAGGSYNEQFF. CDR3 nucleotide sequence: TGTGCCAGCAGCTTGATGGCGGGAGGCTCCTACAATGAGCAGTTCTTC.

In DNA, the CDR3 is TGTGCCAGCACCATAGACAGGGGGATTTACAATGAGCAGTTCTTC. This encodes CASTIDRGIYNEQFF. This chain connects TRBV28 to TRBJ2-1; 9 bases are a match to TRBD1. After removal of 7 bases from V and 4 bases from J, the junction contained 8 bases not matched to a gene. The V gene's germline CDR1 is MDHEN and CDR2 SYDVKM. The CDR3 loop spans 15 amino acids.

This chain uses TRBV6-5 with TRBJ1-3; TRBD1 agrees at 7 bases. Germline CDR1 MNHEY, CDR2 SVGAGI. There are 15 residues in the CDR3. J gave up 2 bases and V 8 bases, and 9 bases lay outside the gene matches. CDR3 sequence reads: CASGKETGTGNTIYF. In nucleotides, the CDR3 is TGTGCCAGCGGGAAAGAGACAGGGACTGGAAACACCATATATTTT.

This clone was seen ten or more times. J is TRBJ2-7 and V is TRBV6-5; D might be TRBD2 (6 bases). The germline V gene encodes CDR1 MNHEY and CDR2 SVGAGI. V was shortened by 2 bases and J by 1 base, with 12 bases between the two germline ends. This CDR3 comprises 15 residues. The CDR3 is CASSYDSGPSYEQYF. The DNA of the CDR3 is TGTGCCAGCAGTTACGATAGCGGACCATCCTACGAGCAGTACTTC.

The chain's CDR3 is CASSLVESNQPQHF. The CDR3 bases are TGTGCCAGCAGCTTAGTGGAGAGCAATCAGCCCCAGCATTTT. The chain recombines TRBV7-8 with TRBJ1-5; D not resolved. Per the germline V gene, CDR1 is SGHVS and CDR2 is FQNEAQ. V was clipped by 1 base and J by 1 base, with 5 bases between them. The CDR3 totals 14 residues.

The chain employs TRBV28 and TRBJ2-7; D unresolved. Trimming took 3 bases from V and 0 from J, leaving 18 bases between them. This CDR3 is 17 amino acids long. CDR1 and CDR2 (germline): MDHEN, SYDVKM. DNA of the CDR3: TGTGCCAGCAGTTTTATCATGGTCAAACCCTCCTCCTACGAGCAGTACTTC. It codes for CASSFIMVKPSSYEQYF.

The rearrangement joins TRBV11-1 to TRBJ2-7, with 9 bases fitting TRBD2. The CDR3 contains 14 residues. Trimming at V came to 5 bases and at J to 7 bases, leaving 9 bases not matched to a gene. Per germline, CDR1 SGHAT and CDR2 FQDESV (reference sequence). Here the CDR3 reads CASSRTSDLWEQYF. DNA of the CDR3: TGTGCCAGCAGCCGGACTAGCGACCTCTGGGAGCAGTACTTC.

In DNA, the CDR3 is TGCGCCAGCAGCCTGGACAGGGGAGGCCCTGGGGCCAACGTCCTGACTTTC. Amino acids: CASSLDRGGPGANVLTF. This rearrangement joins TRBV5-1 to TRBJ2-6; 9 bases line up with TRBD1. V shed 4 bases and J 2 bases; nucleotides not matched to a gene: 7. Germline V gene data show CDR1 as SGHRS and CDR2 as YFSETQ. The CDR3 is made up of 17 amino acids.